This TCR beta chain was sequenced in a study of blood T cell repertoires in COVID-19. In the study overall: The study drew acute and convalescent COVID-19 samples from the United States, Italy and Spain. In each case, the material was cDNA or gDNA derived from T cells, B-cell-depleted T cells, or PBMCs.

Participants spanned ages about 18 to 100 years and resided in over 20 US areas. Assignments of participants to cohorts depended upon their own reported clinical history. CDR1 and CDR2 (germline): MNHEY, SVGAGI. Deletions cut 2 bases from V and 3 bases from J, with 10 bases between. The CDR3 has 15 residues. TCRdb's copy holds only in-frame clones and misses some; the assay was immunoSEQ multiplex PCR. The sample includes approximately 320,000 clones, roughly 89% of them seen just once. This clone was seen once. This chain uses TRBV6-5 with TRBJ2-2, with unresolved D. The TCR comes from a woman under 30 who had recovered from COVID-19. Sequences were obtained from PBMCs or T cells enriched from blood (not recorded which). CDR3 sequence reads: CASSYVTTHTGELFF. The CDR3 coding sequence is TGTGCCAGCAGTTACGTAACTACCCACACCGGGGAGCTGTTTTTT.